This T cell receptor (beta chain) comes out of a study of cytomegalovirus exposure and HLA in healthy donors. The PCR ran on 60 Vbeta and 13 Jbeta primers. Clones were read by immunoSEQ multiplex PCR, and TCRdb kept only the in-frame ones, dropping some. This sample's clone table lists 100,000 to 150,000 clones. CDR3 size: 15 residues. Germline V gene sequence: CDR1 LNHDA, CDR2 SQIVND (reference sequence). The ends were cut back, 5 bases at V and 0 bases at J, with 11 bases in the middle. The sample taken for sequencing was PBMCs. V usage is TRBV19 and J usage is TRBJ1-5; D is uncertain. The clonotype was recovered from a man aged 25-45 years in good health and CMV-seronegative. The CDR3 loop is CASSPSLSSNQPQHF. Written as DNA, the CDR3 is TGTGCCAGTAGTCCCTCCTTGAGTAGCAATCAGCCCCAGCATTTT.